This is a list of T cell receptor beta chains from one sample in a study of cytomegalovirus exposure and HLA in healthy donors. The data were produced by immunoSEQ multiplex PCR, yet TCRdb's version contains in-frame clones alone and is incomplete. In the table there are 89,000 or so clones, roughly 80% of which are singletons. Sequenced sample: PBMCs. Receptors originate from a boy aged 5-17 years in good health and CMV-seronegative. Both conserved end residues are part of each CDR3. The order of the fields is J gene, D gene, clone size, V gene, CDR3 length, CDR3 protein, CDR3 DNA. A D gene is named only where the DNA matches it firmly. Expanded clones get a size class; other rows say once, few or many, or leave the size out.

J: TRBJ2-7; D: TRBD1; size: .; V: TRBV29-1; length: 13; CDR3: CSVERDSPYEQYF; DNA: TGCAGCGTTGAAAGGGACAGTCCCTACGAGCAGTACTTC
J: TRBJ2-7; D: TRBD1; size: .; V: TRBV7-8; length: 14; CDR3: CASSPRGQDYEQYF; DNA: TGTGCCAGCAGCCCCCGGGGACAGGACTACGAGCAGTACTTC
J: TRBJ2-7; D: .; size: few; V: TRBV9; length: 16; CDR3: CASSGGGAGATYEQYF; DNA: TGTGCCAGCAGCGGGGGAGGGGCAGGGGCCACCTACGAGCAGTACTTC
J: TRBJ1-5; D: .; size: .; V: TRBV6-6; length: 15; CDR3: CASSTDPGGNQPQHF; DNA: TGTGCCAGCAGTACCGACCCGGGGGGCAATCAGCCCCAGCATTTT
J: TRBJ1-2; D: .; size: .; V: TRBV1; length: 15; CDR3: CTSSQSSGRECGYTF; DNA: TGCACCAGCAGCCAATCTTCAGGGAGGGAGTGTGGCTACACCTTC
J: TRBJ2-1; D: .; size: .; V: TRBV29-1; length: 14; CDR3: CSVEVSAAYNEQFF; DNA: TGCAGCGTTGAAGTTAGCGCGGCCTACAATGAGCAGTTCTTC
J: TRBJ2-3; D: .; size: few; V: TRBV7-3; length: 16; CDR3: CASSLMVTGTLNTQYF; DNA: TGTGCCAGCAGCTTAATGGTGACAGGGACTCTGAATACGCAGTATTTT
J: TRBJ1-5; D: TRBD1; size: .; V: TRBV15; length: 15; CDR3: CATSRDRGKNQPQHF; DNA: TGTGCCACCAGCAGAGACAGGGGGAAAAATCAGCCCCAGCATTTT
J: TRBJ1-1; D: .; size: few; V: TRBV6-5; length: 12; CDR3: CASRGGHTEAFF; DNA: TGTGCCAGCCGGGGGGGCCACACTGAAGCTTTCTTT
J: TRBJ1-4; D: .; size: .; V: TRBV7-2; length: 14; CDR3: CASSAPGGAEKLFF; DNA: TGTGCCAGCAGCGCACCGGGTGGGGCTGAAAAACTGTTTTTT
J: TRBJ2-1; D: TRBD2; size: many; V: TRBV30; length: 12; CDR3: CAFSGRADEQFF; DNA: TGTGCCTTTAGCGGGAGGGCCGATGAGCAGTTCTTC
J: TRBJ2-3; D: TRBD2; size: .; V: TRBV4-1; length: 16; CDR3: CASSPGLAGETDTQYF; DNA: TGCGCCAGCAGCCCCGGTCTAGCGGGGGAAACAGATACGCAGTATTTT
J: TRBJ2-3; D: TRBD1; size: few; V: TRBV9; length: 16; CDR3: CASSAQQGAVADTQYF; DNA: TGTGCCAGCAGCGCCCAACAGGGGGCCGTTGCAGATACGCAGTATTTT
J: TRBJ2-1; D: TRBD2; size: .; V: TRBV7-6; length: 13; CDR3: CASSQGAGYEQFF; DNA: TGTGCCAGCAGCCAAGGAGCGGGGTATGAGCAGTTCTTC
J: TRBJ1-1; D: .; size: .; V: TRBV4-3; length: 15; CDR3: CASSQEAGVNTEAFF; DNA: TGCGCCAGCAGCCAAGAGGCCGGGGTGAACACTGAAGCTTTCTTT
J: TRBJ1-5; D: TRBD1; size: few; V: TRBV7-9; length: 19; CDR3: CASSYTKSDRGHSNQPQHF; DNA: TGTGCCAGCAGCTACACGAAAAGTGACAGGGGTCATAGCAATCAGCCCCAGCATTTT
J: TRBJ2-7; D: .; size: few; V: TRBV2; length: 11; CDR3: CASSGTNEQYF; DNA: TGTGCCAGCAGTGGGACTAACGAGCAGTACTTC
J: TRBJ2-5; D: TRBD2; size: .; V: TRBV29-1; length: 15; CDR3: CSVAPGRGEWETQYF; DNA: TGCAGCGTTGCCCCGGGGAGGGGCGAGTGGGAGACCCAGTACTTC
J: TRBJ2-7; D: .; size: .; V: TRBV5-4; length: 14; CDR3: CASSLAVSSYEQYF; DNA: TGTGCCAGCAGCTTAGCGGTGAGCTCCTACGAGCAGTACTTC
J: TRBJ2-3; D: .; size: few; V: TRBV5-4; length: 15; CDR3: CASSFDSSDTDTQYF; DNA: TGTGCCAGCAGCTTCGACAGCTCGGACACAGATACGCAGTATTTT
J: TRBJ1-5; D: .; size: .; V: TRBV19; length: 14; CDR3: CASSMGGARQPQHF; DNA: TGTGCCAGTAGTATGGGGGGGGCTCGGCAGCCCCAGCATTTT
J: TRBJ1-1; D: TRBD1; size: few; V: TRBV30; length: 13; CDR3: CAWSTTGDTEAFF; DNA: TGTGCCTGGAGTACTACAGGGGACACTGAAGCTTTCTTT
J: TRBJ1-1; D: .; size: once; V: TRBV5-5; length: 11; CDR3: CASGLTAEAFF; DNA: TGTGCCAGCGGCTTGACAGCTGAAGCTTTCTTT
J: TRBJ2-7; D: .; size: .; V: TRBV30; length: 14; CDR3: CAWSYGQISYEQYF; DNA: TGTGCCTGGAGCTACGGACAGATCAGCTACGAGCAGTACTTC
J: TRBJ1-6; D: TRBD1; size: .; V: TRBV4-1; length: 14; CDR3: CASSQGQGASPLHF; DNA: TGCGCCAGCAGCCAAGGACAGGGCGCTTCACCCCTCCACTTT
J: TRBJ1-3; D: .; size: .; V: TRBV29-1; length: 10; CDR3: CSVQTDTIYF; DNA: TGCAGCGTACAAACAGACACCATATATTTT
J: TRBJ2-1; D: .; size: .; V: TRBV7-6; length: 13; CDR3: CASSLGLGLEQFF; DNA: TGTGCCAGCAGCTTAGGGCTTGGCCTTGAGCAGTTCTTC
J: TRBJ2-7; D: TRBD2; size: .; V: TRBV5-1; length: 15; CDR3: CASSWMSGGDYEQYF; DNA: TGCGCCAGCAGCTGGATGAGCGGGGGAGACTACGAGCAGTACTTC
J: TRBJ1-1; D: .; size: .; V: TRBV28; length: 11; CDR3: CASSDRIEAFF; DNA: TGTGCCAGCAGCGACAGGATTGAAGCTTTCTTT
J: TRBJ1-5; D: TRBD1; size: once; V: TRBV7-8; length: 16; CDR3: CASSPTGVNSNQPQHF; DNA: TGTGCCAGCAGCCCCACAGGGGTTAATAGCAATCAGCCCCAGCATTTT
J: TRBJ1-5; D: TRBD1; size: .; V: TRBV2; length: 15; CDR3: CASRADRVGDQPQHF; DNA: TGTGCCAGCAGGGCTGACAGGGTTGGAGATCAGCCCCAGCATTTT
J: TRBJ2-7; D: TRBD1; size: .; V: TRBV7-6; length: 15; CDR3: CASSSGQGGTYEQYF; DNA: TGTGCCAGCAGCTCGGGACAGGGGGGTACCTACGAGCAGTACTTC
J: TRBJ1-4; D: .; size: .; V: TRBV28; length: 14; CDR3: CASRGLRGGEKLFF; DNA: TGTGCCAGCAGGGGACTCCGGGGAGGAGAAAAACTGTTTTTT
J: TRBJ2-5; D: TRBD1; size: few; V: TRBV9; length: 15; CDR3: CASSVTGAFQETQYF; DNA: TGTGCCAGCAGCGTCACAGGGGCCTTCCAAGAGACCCAGTACTTC
J: TRBJ2-5; D: TRBD2; size: once; V: TRBV28; length: 13; CDR3: CATGERGRETQYF; DNA: TGTGCCACCGGGGAGCGGGGCCGGGAGACCCAGTACTTC
J: TRBJ1-5; D: .; size: .; V: TRBV1; length: 13; CDR3: CTSSQVEREPQHF; DNA: TGCACCAGCAGCCAGGTGGAGAGAGAGCCCCAGCATTTT
J: TRBJ1-5; D: TRBD1; size: once; V: TRBV7-9; length: 15; CDR3: CASSSQGAVNQPQHF; DNA: TGTGCCAGCAGCTCGCAGGGGGCGGTCAATCAGCCCCAGCATTTT
J: TRBJ2-1; D: .; size: .; V: TRBV6-5; length: 14; CDR3: CASSSSGEGDEQFF; DNA: TGTGCCAGCAGTTCAAGCGGGGAGGGGGATGAGCAGTTCTTC
J: TRBJ2-7; D: .; size: .; V: TRBV5-1; length: 14; CDR3: CASSFDTGIQEQYF; DNA: TGCGCCAGCAGCTTCGATACAGGGATTCAAGAGCAGTACTTC
J: TRBJ2-5; D: .; size: .; V: TRBV7-9; length: 15; CDR3: CASSLGAHNQETQYF; DNA: TGTGCCAGCAGCTTAGGTGCGCATAACCAAGAGACCCAGTACTTC
J: TRBJ2-6; D: TRBD1; size: .; V: TRBV27; length: 19; CDR3: CASSLREGGAGPGANVLTF; DNA: TGTGCCAGCAGTTTAAGAGAAGGGGGCGCAGGTCCCGGGGCCAACGTCCTGACTTTC
J: TRBJ2-7; D: .; size: .; V: TRBV6-5; length: 13; CDR3: CASSYRRAYEQYF; DNA: TGTGCCAGCAGTTACCGCAGGGCCTACGAGCAGTACTTC
J: TRBJ2-3; D: .; size: .; V: TRBV28; length: 13; CDR3: CASSFGRTDTQYF; DNA: TGTGCCAGCAGTTTCGGGAGAACAGATACGCAGTATTTT
J: TRBJ1-4; D: .; size: .; V: TRBV29-1; length: 13; CDR3: CSVNLRANEKLFF; DNA: TGCAGCGTAAACCTGAGGGCTAATGAAAAACTGTTTTTT
J: TRBJ2-2; D: TRBD1; size: .; V: TRBV15; length: 16; CDR3: CATSPGTGSGIGELFF; DNA: TGTGCCACCAGTCCCGGGACAGGGTCCGGCATCGGGGAGCTGTTTTTT
J: TRBJ2-5; D: .; size: .; V: TRBV7-2; length: 11; CDR3: CASSLSVTQYF; DNA: TGTGCCAGCAGCTTATCCGTGACCCAGTACTTC
J: TRBJ2-3; D: .; size: few; V: TRBV4-1; length: 17; CDR3: CASSQDTRRESGYTQYF; DNA: TGCGCCAGCAGCCAAGATACGCGACGGGAGTCAGGGTATACGCAGTATTTT
J: TRBJ1-2; D: .; size: .; V: TRBV30; length: 12; CDR3: CAWSVHWEGYTF; DNA: TGTGCCTGGAGTGTACATTGGGAGGGCTACACCTTC
J: TRBJ2-6; D: TRBD1; size: .; V: TRBV2; length: 18; CDR3: CASSNSGQGALGANVLTF; DNA: TGTGCCAGCAGTAACTCGGGACAGGGGGCGCTAGGGGCCAACGTCCTGACTTTC
J: TRBJ1-1; D: .; size: .; V: TRBV27; length: 14; CDR3: CASSWRGGNTEAFF; DNA: TGTGCCAGCAGTTGGAGGGGGGGGAACACTGAAGCTTTCTTT
J: TRBJ2-7; D: TRBD2; size: .; V: TRBV28; length: 15; CDR3: CASILSGSSAYEQYF; DNA: TGTGCCAGCATCTTGAGCGGGAGTAGTGCCTACGAGCAGTACTTC
J: TRBJ1-3; D: .; size: .; V: TRBV25-1; length: 11; CDR3: CASFTGNTIYF; DNA: TGTGCCAGCTTTACTGGAAACACCATATATTTT
J: TRBJ1-5; D: .; size: .; V: TRBV4-1; length: 15; CDR3: CASSQGEGITQPQHF; DNA: TGCGCCAGCAGCCAAGGGGAGGGTATCACTCAGCCCCAGCATTTT
J: TRBJ1-4; D: TRBD1; size: once; V: TRBV9; length: 14; CDR3: CASSGQGPNEKLFF; DNA: TGTGCCAGCAGCGGACAGGGTCCTAATGAAAAACTGTTTTTT
J: TRBJ2-7; D: .; size: .; V: TRBV27; length: 13; CDR3: CASSLAGSYEQYF; DNA: TGTGCCAGCAGTTTAGCGGGTTCCTACGAGCAGTACTTC
J: TRBJ1-1; D: .; size: .; V: TRBV30; length: 13; CDR3: CAWGLELNTEAFF; DNA: TGTGCCTGGGGACTCGAGTTGAACACTGAAGCTTTCTTT